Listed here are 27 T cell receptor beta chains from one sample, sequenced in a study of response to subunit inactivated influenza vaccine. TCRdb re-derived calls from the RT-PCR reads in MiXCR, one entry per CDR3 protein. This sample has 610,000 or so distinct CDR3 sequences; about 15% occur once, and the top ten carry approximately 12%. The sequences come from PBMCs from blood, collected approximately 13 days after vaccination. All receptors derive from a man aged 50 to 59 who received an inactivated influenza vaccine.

CDR3 sequence: CAWSSGQNSPLHF. The DNA of the CDR3 is TGTGCCTGGAGTTCCGGACAAAATTCACCCCTCCACTTT. The V call is TRBV30, the J call TRBJ1-6; a possible D gene is TRBD1 (5 bases). The CDR3 is 13 amino acids. V was clipped by 2 bases and J by 7 bases, with 9 bases between them. The germline V gene has CDR1 GTSNPN and CDR2 SVGIG (reference sequence). Variable domain in full (rest from reference TRBV30 and TRBJ1-6): SQTIHQWPATLVQPVGSPLSLECTVEGTSNPNLYWYRQAAGRGLQLLFYSVGIGQISSEVPQNLSASRPQDRQFILSSKKLLLSDSGFYLCAWSSGQNSPLHFGNGTRLTVT.

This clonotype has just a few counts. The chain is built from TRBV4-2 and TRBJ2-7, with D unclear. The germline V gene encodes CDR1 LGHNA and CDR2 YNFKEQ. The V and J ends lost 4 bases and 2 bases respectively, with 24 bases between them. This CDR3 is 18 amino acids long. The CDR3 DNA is TGTGCCAGCAGCCCGGGTCATTTGGTTGGTGGGCTTCCCTACGAGCAGTACTTC. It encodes CASSPGHLVGGLPYEQYF.

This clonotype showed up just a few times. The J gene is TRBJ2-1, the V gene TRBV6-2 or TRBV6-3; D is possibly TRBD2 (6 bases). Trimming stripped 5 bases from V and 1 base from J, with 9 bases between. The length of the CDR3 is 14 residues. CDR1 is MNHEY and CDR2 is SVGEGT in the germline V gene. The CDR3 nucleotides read TGTGCCAGCAGTGGCGGGACTTCCTACAATGAGCAGTTCTTC. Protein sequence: CASSGGTSYNEQFF.

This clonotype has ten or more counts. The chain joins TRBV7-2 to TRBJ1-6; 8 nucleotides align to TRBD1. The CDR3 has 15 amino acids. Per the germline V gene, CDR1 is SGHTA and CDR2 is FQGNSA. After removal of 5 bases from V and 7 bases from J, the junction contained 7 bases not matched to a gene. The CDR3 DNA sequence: TGTGCCAGCAGCCCTAGAGCAGGGGGCAATTCACCCCTCCACTTT. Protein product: CASSPRAGGNSPLHF.

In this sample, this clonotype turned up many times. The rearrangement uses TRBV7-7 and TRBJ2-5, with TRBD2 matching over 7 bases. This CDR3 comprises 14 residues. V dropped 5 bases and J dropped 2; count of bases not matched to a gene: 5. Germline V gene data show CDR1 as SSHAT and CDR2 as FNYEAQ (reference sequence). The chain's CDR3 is CASSISGLQETQYF. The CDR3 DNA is TGTGCCAGCAGCATCTCGGGACTACAAGAGACCCAGTACTTC.

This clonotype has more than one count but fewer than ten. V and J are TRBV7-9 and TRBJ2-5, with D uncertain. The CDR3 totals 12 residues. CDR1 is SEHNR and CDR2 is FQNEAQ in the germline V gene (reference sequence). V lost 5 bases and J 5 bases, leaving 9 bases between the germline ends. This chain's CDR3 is CASSLQFETQYF. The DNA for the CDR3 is TGTGCCAGCAGCCTCCAGTTTGAGACCCAGTACTTC.

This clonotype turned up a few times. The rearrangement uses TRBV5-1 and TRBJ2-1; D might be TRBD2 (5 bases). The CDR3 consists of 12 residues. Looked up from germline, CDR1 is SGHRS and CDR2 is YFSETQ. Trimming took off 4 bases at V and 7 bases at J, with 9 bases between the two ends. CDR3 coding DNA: TGCGCCAGCAGCCAGGACTTTAATGAGCAGTTCTTC. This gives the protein CASSQDFNEQFF. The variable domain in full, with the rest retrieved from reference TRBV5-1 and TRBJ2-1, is KAGVTQTPRYLIKTRGQQVTLSCSPISGHRSVSWYQQTPGQGLQFLFEYFSETQRNKGNFPGRFSGRQFSNSRSEMNVSTLELGDSALYLCASSQDFNEQFFGPGTRLTVL.

In DNA, the CDR3 is TGTGCCAGCAGTTTATCAGGGGGGAGCCGCACAGATACGCAGTATTTT. Amino acids: CASSLSGGSRTDTQYF. V gene TRBV28 combines with J gene TRBJ2-3; D is perhaps TRBD1 (7 bases). Germline-derived CDR1 and CDR2 are MDHEN and SYDVKM. The length of the CDR3 is 16 residues. Trimming stripped 1 base from V and 1 base from J, with 12 bases between. Full variable domain (rest looked up from reference TRBV28 and TRBJ2-3): DVKVTQSSRYLVKRTGEKVFLECVQDMDHENMFWYRQDPGLGLRLIYFSYDVKMKEKGDIPEGYSVSREKKERFSLILESASTNQTSMYLCASSLSGGSRTDTQYFGPGTRLTVL.

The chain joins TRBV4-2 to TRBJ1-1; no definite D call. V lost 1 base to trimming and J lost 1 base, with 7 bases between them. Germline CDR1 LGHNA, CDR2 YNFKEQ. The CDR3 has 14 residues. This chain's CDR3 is CASSQVNRNTEAFF. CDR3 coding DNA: TGTGCCAGCAGCCAAGTTAACAGGAACACTGAAGCTTTCTTT.

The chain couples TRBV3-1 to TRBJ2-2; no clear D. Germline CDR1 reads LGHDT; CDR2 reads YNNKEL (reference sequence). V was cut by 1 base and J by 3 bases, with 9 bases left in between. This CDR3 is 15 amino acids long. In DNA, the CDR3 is TGTGCCAGCAGCCAAGTGAGGAGAGACACCGGGGAGCTGTTTTTT. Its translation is CASSQVRRDTGELFF.

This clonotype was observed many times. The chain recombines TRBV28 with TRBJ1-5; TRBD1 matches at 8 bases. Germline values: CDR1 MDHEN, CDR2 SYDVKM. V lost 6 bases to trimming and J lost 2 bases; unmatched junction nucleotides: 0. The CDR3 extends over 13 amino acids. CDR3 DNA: TGTGCCAGCAGACAGGGGGGCAATCAGCCCCAGCATTTT. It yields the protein CASRQGGNQPQHF.

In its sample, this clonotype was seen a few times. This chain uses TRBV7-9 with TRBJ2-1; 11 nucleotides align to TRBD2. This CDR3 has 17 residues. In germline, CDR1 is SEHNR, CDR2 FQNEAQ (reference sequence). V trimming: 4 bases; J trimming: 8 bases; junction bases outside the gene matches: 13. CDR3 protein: CASSSPPGTSGVDEQFF. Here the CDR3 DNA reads TGTGCCAGCAGCTCCCCGCCCGGGACTAGCGGCGTCGATGAGCAGTTCTTC. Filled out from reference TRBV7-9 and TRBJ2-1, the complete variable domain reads DTGVSQNPRHKITKRGQNVTFRCDPISEHNRLYWYRQTLGQGPEFLTYFQNEAQLEKSRLLSDRFSAERPKGSFSTLEIQRTEQGDSAMYLCASSSPPGTSGVDEQFFGPGTRLTVL.

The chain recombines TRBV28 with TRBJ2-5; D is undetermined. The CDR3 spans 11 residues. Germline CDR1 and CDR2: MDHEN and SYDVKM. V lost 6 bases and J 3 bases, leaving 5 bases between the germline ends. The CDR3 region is CASSSKETQYF. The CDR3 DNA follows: TGTGCCAGCAGCAGTAAAGAGACCCAGTACTTC.

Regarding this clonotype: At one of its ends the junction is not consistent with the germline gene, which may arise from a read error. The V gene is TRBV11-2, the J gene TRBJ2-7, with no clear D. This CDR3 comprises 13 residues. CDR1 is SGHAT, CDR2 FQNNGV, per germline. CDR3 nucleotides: TGTGTCAGCAGGTACGGTGACCAATACGAGCAGTACTTC. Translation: CVSRYGDQYEQYF.

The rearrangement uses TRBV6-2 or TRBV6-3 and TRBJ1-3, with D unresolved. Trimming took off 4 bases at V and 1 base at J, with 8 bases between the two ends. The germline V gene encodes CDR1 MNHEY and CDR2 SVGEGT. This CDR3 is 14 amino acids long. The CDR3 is CASSSSGSGNTIYF. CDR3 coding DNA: TGTGCCAGCAGTTCATCCGGATCTGGAAACACCATATATTTT.

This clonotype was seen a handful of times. The CDR3 spells CASSERWSSGGDEQFF. Written as DNA, the CDR3 is TGTGCCAGCAGTGAACGTTGGAGCTCCGGGGGTGATGAGCAGTTCTTC. This chain joins TRBV6-1 and TRBJ2-1, with D maybe TRBD2 (6 bases). Trimming removed 2 bases at V and 8 bases at J, with 19 bases between. The CDR3 has 16 amino acids. Germline CDR1 and CDR2: MNHNS and SASEGT.

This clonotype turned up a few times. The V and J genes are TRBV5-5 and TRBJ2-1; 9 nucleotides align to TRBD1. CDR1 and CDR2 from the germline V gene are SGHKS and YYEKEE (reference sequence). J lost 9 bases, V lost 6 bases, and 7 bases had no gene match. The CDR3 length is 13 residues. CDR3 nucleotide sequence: TGTGCCAGCACAACCGGGACAGGGACTGAGCAGTTCTTC. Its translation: CASTTGTGTEQFF.

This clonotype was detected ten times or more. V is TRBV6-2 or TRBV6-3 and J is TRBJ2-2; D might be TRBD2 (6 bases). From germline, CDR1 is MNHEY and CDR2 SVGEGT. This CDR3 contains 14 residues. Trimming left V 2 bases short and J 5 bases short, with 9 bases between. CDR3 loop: CASSYLRETGELFF. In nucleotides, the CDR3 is TGTGCCAGCAGTTACCTCCGGGAGACCGGGGAGCTGTTTTTT.

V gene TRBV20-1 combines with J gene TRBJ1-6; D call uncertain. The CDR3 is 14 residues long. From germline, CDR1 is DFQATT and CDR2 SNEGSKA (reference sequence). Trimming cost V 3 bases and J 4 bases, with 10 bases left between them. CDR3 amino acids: CSASNNMYNSPLHF. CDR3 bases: TGCAGTGCTAGTAACAACATGTATAATTCACCCCTCCACTTT.

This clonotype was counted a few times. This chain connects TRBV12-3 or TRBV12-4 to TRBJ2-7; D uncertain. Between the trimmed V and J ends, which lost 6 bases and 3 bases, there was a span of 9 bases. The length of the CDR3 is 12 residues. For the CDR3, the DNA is TGTGCCAGCAGACGTACAAACTACGAGCAGTACTTC. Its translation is CASRRTNYEQYF.

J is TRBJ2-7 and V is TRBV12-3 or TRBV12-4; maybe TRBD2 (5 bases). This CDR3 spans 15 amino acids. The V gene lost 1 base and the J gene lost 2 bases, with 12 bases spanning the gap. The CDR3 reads CASSLGSGSTYEQYF. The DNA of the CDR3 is TGTGCCAGCAGTTTAGGCTCGGGGTCGACCTACGAGCAGTACTTC.

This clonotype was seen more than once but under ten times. The CDR3 loop reads CASSKGQGAKDEQYF. CDR3 nucleotide sequence: TGCGCCAGCAGCAAGGGACAGGGGGCGAAAGACGAGCAGTACTTC. The genes are TRBV5-1 and TRBJ2-7; 12 positions match TRBD1. CDR1 and CDR2 from the germline V gene are SGHRS and YFSETQ. This CDR3 has 15 residues. The V and J ends lost 4 bases and 5 bases, in that order; junction bases with no gene match: 7.

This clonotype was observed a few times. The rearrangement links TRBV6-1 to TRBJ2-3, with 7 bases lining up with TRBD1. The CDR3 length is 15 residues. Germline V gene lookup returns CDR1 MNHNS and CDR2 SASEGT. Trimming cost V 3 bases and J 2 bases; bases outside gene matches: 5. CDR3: CASSETGYPTDTQYF. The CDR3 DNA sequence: TGTGCCAGCAGTGAGACAGGGTATCCCACAGATACGCAGTATTTT.

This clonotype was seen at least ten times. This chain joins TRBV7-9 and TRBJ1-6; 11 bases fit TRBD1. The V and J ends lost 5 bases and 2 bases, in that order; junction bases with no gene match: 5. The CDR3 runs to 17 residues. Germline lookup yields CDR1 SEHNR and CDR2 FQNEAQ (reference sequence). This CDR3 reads CASSRRDRGTYNSPLHF. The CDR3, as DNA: TGTGCCAGCAGCCGACGGGACAGGGGGACCTATAATTCACCCCTCCACTTT.

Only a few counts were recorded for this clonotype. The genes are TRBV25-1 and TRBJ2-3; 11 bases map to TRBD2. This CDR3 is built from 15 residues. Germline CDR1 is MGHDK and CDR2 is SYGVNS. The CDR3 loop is CALAGGTRRTDTQYF. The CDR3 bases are TGTGCTTTAGCGGGGGGGACGAGGCGCACAGATACGCAGTATTTT.

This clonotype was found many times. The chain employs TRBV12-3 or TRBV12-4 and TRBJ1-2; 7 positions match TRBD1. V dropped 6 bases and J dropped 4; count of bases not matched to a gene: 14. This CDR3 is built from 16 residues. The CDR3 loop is CASSPGTAISTYGYTF. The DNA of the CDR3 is TGTGCCAGCAGCCCAGGGACAGCGATTTCTACCTATGGCTACACCTTC.

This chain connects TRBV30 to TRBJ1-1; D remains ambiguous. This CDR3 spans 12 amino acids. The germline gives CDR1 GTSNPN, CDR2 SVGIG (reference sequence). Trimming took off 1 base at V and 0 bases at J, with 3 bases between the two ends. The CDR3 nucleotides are TGTGCCTGGAGTGACCTGAACACTGAAGCTTTCTTT. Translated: CAWSDLNTEAFF.